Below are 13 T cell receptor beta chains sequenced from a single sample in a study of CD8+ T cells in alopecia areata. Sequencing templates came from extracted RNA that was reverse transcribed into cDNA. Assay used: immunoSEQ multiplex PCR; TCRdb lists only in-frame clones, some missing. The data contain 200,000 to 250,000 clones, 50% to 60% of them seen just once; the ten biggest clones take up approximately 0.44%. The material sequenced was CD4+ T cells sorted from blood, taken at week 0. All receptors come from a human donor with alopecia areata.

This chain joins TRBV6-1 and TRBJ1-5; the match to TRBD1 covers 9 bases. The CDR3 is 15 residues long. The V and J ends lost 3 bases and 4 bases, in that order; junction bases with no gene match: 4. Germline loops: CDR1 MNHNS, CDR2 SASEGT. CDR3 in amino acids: CASSDGTGKNQPQHF. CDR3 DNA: TGTGCCAGCAGTGACGGGACAGGGAAAAATCAGCCCCAGCATTTT.

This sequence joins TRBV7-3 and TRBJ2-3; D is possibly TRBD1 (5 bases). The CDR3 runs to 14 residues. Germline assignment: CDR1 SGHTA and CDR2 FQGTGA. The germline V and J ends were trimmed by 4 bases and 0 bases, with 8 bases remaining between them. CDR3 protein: CASSSDKSTDTQYF. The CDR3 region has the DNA TGTGCCAGCAGCTCGGACAAAAGCACAGATACGCAGTATTTT.

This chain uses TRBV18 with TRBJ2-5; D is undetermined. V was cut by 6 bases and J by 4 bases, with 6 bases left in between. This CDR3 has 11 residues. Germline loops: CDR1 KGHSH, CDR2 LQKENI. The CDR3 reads CASSGGETQYF. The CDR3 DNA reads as TGTGCCAGCTCGGGCGGAGAGACCCAGTACTTC.

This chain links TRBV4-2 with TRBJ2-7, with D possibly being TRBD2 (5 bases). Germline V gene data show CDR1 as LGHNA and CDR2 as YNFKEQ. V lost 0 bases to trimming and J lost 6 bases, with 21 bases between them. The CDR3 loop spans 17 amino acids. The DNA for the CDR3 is TGTGCCAGCAGCCAAGATGACTACCAAAACCCAGTTCGCGAGCAGTACTTC. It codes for CASSQDDYQNPVREQYF.

Here the CDR3 DNA reads TGTGCCAGCAGCTTAACGCCGGGTAACTATGGCTACACCTTC. Translating gives CASSLTPGNYGYTF. The chain uses TRBV7-3 and TRBJ1-2; D unresolved. CDR3 size: 14 residues. V lost 0 bases, J lost 1 base, and 6 bases lay in between. The V gene's germline CDR1 is SGHTA and CDR2 FQGTGA.

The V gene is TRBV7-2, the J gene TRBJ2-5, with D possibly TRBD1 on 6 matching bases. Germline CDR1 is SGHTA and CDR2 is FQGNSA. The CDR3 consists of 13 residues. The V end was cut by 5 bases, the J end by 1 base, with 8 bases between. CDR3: CASSQGIQETQYF. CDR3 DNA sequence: TGTGCCAGCAGCCAGGGGATCCAAGAGACCCAGTACTTC.

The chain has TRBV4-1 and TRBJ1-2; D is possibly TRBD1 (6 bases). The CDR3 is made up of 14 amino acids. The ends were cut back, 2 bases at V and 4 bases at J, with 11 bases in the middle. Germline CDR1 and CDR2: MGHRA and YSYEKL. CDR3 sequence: CASSQPGAIYGYTF. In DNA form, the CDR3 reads TGCGCCAGCAGCCAACCGGGGGCTATCTATGGCTACACCTTC.

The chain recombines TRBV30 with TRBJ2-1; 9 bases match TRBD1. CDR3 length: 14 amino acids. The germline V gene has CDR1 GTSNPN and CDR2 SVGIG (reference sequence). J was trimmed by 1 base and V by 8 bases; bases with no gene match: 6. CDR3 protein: CAGGQGGSYNEQFF. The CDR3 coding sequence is TGTGCCGGGGGACAGGGTGGTTCCTACAATGAGCAGTTCTTC.

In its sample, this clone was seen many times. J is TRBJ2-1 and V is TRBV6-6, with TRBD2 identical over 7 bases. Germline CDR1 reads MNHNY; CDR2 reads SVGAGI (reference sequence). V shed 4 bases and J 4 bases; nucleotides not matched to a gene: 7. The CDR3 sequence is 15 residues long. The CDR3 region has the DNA TGTGCCAGCAGTTCTTTAAGCGGGGCGTACAATGAGCAGTTCTTC. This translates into CASSSLSGAYNEQFF.

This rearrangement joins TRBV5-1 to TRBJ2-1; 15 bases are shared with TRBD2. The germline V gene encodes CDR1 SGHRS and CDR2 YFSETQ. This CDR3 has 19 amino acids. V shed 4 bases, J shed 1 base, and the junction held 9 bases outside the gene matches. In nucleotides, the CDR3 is TGCGCCAGCAGCCCCCGGACTAGCGGGAGGGCCGGGTCCTACAATGAGCAGTTCTTC. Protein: CASSPRTSGRAGSYNEQFF. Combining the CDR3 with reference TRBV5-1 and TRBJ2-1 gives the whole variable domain KAGVTQTPRYLIKTRGQQVTLSCSPISGHRSVSWYQQTPGQGLQFLFEYFSETQRNKGNFPGRFSGRQFSNSRSEMNVSTLELGDSALYLCASSPRTSGRAGSYNEQFFGPGTRLTVL.

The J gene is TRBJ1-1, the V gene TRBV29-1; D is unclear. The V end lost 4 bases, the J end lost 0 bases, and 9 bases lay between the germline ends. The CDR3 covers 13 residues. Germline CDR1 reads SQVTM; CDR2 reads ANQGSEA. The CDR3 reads CSVGWTVNTEAFF. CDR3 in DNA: TGCAGCGTTGGGTGGACGGTGAACACTGAAGCTTTCTTT.

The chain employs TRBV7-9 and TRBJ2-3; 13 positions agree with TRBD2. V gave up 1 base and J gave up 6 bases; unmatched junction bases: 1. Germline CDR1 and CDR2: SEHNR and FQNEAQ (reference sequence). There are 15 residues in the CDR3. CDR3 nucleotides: TGTGCCAGCAGCTTAGGGGGACTAGCGGGGGATACGCAGTATTTT. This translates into CASSLGGLAGDTQYF.

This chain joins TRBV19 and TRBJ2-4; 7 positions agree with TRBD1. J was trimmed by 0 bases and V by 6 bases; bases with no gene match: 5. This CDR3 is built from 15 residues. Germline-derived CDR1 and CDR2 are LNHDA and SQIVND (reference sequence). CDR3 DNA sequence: TGTGCCAGTAGAAGGGACAGAACAGCCAAAAACATTCAGTACTTC. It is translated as CASRRDRTAKNIQYF. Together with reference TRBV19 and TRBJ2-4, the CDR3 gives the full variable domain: DGGITQSPKYLFRKEGQNVTLSCEQNLNHDAMYWYRQDPGQGLRLIYYSQIVNDFQKGDIAEGYSVSREKKESFPLTVTSAQKNPTAFYLCASRRDRTAKNIQYFGAGTRLSVL.